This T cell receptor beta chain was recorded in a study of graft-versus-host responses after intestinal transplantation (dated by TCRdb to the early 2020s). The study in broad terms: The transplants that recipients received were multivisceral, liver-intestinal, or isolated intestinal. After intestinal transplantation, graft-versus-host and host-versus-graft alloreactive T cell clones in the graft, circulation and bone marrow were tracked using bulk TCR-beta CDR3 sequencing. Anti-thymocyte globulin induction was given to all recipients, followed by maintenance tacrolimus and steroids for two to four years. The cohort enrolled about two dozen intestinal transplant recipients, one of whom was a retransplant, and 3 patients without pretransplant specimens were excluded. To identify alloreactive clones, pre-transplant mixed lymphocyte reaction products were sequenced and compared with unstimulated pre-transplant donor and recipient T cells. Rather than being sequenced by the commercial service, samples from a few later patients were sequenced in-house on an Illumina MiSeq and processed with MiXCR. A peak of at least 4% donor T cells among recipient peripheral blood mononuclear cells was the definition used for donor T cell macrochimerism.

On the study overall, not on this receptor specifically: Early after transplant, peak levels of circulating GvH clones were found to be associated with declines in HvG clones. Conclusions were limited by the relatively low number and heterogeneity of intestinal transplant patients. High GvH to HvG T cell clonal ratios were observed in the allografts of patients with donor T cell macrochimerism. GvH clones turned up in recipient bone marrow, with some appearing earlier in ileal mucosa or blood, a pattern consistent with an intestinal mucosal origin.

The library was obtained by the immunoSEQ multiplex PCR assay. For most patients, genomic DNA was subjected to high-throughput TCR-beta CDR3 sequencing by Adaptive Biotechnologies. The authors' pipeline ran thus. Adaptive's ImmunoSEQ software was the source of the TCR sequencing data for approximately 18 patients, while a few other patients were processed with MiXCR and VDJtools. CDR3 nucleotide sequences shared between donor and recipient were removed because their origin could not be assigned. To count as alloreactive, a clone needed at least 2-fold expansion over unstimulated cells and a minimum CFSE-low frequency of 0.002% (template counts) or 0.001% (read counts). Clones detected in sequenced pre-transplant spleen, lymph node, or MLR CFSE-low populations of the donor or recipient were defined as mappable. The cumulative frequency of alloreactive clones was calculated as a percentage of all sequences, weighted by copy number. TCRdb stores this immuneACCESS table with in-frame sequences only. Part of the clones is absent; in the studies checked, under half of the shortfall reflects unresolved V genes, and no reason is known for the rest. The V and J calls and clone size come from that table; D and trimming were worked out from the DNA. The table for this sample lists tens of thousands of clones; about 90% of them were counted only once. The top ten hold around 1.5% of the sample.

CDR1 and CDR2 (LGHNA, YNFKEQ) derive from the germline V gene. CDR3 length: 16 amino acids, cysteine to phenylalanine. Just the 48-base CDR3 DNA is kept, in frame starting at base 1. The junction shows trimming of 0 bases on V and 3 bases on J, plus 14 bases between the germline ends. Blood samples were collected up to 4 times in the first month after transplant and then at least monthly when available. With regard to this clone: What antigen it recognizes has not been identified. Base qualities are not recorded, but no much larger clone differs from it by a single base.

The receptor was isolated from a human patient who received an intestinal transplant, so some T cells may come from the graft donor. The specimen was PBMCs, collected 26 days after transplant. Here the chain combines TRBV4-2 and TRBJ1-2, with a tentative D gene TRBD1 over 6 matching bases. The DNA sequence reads TGTGCCAGCAGCCAAGATCGTTTGGGGGCGTACTATGGCTACACCTTC. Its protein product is CASSQDRLGAYYGYTF.